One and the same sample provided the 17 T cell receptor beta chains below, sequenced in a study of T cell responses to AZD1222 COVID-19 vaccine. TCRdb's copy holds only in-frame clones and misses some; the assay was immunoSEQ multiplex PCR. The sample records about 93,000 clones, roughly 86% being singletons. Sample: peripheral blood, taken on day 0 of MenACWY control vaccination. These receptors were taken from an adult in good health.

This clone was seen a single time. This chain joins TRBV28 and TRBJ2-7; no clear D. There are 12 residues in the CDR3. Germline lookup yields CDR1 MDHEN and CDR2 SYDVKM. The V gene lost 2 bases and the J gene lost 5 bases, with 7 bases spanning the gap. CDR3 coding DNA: TGTGCCAGCAGTTTAAACACCAACGAGCAGTACTTC. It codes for CASSLNTNEQYF. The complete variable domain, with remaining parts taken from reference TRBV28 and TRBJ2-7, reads DVKVTQSSRYLVKRTGEKVFLECVQDMDHENMFWYRQDPGLGLRLIYFSYDVKMKEKGDIPEGYSVSREKKERFSLILESASTNQTSMYLCASSLNTNEQYFGPGTRLTVT.

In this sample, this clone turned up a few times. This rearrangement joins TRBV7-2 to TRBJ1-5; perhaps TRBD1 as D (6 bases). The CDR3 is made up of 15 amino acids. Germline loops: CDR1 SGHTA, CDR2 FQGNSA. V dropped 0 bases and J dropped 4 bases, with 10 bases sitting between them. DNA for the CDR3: TGTGCCAGCAGCTTAGCGGGGAGGGGGAATCAGCCCCAGCATTTT. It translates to CASSLAGRGNQPQHF.

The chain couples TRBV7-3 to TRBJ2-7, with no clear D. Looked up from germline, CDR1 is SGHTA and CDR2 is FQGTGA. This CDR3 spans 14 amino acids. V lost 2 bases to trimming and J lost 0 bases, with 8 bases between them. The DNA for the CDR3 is TGTGCCAGCAGCTTAGACGGAGTCTCCTACGAGCAGTACTTC. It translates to CASSLDGVSYEQYF.

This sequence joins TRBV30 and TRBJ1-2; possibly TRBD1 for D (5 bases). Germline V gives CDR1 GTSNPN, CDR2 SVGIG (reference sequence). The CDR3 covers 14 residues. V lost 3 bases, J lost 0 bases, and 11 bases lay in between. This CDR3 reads CAWRPSGSNYGYTF. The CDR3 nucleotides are TGTGCCTGGAGACCATCAGGGTCTAACTATGGCTACACCTTC. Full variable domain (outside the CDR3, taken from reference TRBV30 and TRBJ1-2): SQTIHQWPATLVQPVGSPLSLECTVEGTSNPNLYWYRQAAGRGLQLLFYSVGIGQISSEVPQNLSASRPQDRQFILSSKKLLLSDSGFYLCAWRPSGSNYGYTFGSGTRLTVV.

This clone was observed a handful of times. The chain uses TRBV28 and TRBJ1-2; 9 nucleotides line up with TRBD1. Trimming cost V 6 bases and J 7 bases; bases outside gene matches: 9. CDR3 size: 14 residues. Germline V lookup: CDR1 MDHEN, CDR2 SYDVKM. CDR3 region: CASSLTGGLFGYTF. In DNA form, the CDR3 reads TGTGCCAGCAGCTTGACAGGGGGGCTCTTTGGCTACACCTTC.

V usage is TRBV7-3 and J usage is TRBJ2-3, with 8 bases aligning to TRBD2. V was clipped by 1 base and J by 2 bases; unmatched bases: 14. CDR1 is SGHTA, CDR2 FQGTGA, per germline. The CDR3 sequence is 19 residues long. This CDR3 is CASSLKPLGSGGLTDTQYF. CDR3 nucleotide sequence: TGTGCCAGCAGCTTAAAACCCCTGGGGAGCGGGGGCCTCACAGATACGCAGTATTTT. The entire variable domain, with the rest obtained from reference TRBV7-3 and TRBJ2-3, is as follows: GAGVSQTPSNKVTEKGKYVELRCDPISGHTALYWYRQSLGQGPEFLIYFQGTGAADDSGLPNDRFFAVRPEGSVSTLKIQRTERGDSAVYLCASSLKPLGSGGLTDTQYFGPGTRLTVL.

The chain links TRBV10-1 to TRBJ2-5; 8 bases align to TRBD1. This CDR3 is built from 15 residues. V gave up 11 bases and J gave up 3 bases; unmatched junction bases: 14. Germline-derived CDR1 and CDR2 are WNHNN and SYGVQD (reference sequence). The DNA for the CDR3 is TGCGCCGGATCGACCCCCTGGGGACAGGAAGAGACCCAGTACTTC. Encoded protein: CAGSTPWGQEETQYF.

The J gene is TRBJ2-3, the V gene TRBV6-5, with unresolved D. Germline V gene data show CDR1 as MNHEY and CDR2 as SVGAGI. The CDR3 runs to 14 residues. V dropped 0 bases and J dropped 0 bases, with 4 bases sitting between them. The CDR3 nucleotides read TGTGCCAGCAGTTACTCTGCTAGCACAGATACGCAGTATTTT. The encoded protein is CASSYSASTDTQYF.

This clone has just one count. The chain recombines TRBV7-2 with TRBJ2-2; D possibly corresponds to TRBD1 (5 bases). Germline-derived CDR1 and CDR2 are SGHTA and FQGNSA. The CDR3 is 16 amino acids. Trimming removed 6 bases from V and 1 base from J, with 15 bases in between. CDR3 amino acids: CASRAFRERNTGELFF. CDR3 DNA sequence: TGTGCCAGCAGGGCCTTCAGGGAAAGGAACACCGGGGAGCTGTTTTTT.

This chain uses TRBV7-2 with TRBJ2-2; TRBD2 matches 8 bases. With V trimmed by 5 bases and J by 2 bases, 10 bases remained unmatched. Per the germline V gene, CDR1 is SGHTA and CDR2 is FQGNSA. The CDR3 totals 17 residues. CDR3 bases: TGTGCCAGCAGCCCCCAAGCGGGGGTGGTCAACACCGGGGAGCTGTTTTTT. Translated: CASSPQAGVVNTGELFF. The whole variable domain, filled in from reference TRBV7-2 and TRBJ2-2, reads GAGVSQSPSNKVTEKGKDVELRCDPISGHTALYWYRQSLGQGLEFLIYFQGNSAPDKSGLPSDRFSAERTGGSVSTLTIQRTQQEDSAVYLCASSPQAGVVNTGELFFGEGSRLTVL.

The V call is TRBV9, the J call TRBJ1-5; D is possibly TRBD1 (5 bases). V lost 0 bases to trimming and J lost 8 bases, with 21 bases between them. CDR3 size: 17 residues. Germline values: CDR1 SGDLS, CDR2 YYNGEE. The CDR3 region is CASSVGDRGGRGEPQHF. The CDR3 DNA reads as TGTGCCAGCAGCGTAGGAGACCGAGGAGGGAGGGGAGAGCCCCAGCATTTT.

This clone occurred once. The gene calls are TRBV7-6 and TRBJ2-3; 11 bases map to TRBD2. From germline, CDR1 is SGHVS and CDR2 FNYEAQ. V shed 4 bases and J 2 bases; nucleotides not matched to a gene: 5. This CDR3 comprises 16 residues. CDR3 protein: CASSSRLAGTTDTQYF. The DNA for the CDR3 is TGTGCCAGCAGCTCCCGACTAGCGGGGACCACAGATACGCAGTATTTT. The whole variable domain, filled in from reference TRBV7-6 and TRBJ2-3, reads GAGVSQSPRYKVTKRGQDVALRCDPISGHVSLYWYRQALGQGPEFLTYFNYEAQQDKSGLPNDRFSAERPEGSISTLTIQRTEQRDSAMYRCASSSRLAGTTDTQYFGPGTRLTVL.

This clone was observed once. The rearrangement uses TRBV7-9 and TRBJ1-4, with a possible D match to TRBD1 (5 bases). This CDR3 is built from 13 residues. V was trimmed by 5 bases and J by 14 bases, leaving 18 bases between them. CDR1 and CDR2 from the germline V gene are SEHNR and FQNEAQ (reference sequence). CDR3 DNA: TGTGCCAGCAGCCGAGATATGGGGGAGCTTCTGTTTTTT. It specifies CASSRDMGELLFF.

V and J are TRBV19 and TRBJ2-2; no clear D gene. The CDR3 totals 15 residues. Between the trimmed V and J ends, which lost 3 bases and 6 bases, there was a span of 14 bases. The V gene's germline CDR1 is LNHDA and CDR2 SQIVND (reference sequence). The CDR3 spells CASSIGLRGAGELFF. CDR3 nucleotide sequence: TGTGCCAGTAGTATCGGGTTGCGTGGCGCCGGGGAGCTGTTTTTT.

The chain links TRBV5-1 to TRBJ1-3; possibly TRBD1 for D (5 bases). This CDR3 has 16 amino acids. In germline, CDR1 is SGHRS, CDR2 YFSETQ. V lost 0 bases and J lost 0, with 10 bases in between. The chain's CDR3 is CASSLEAGSSGNTIYF. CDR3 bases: TGCGCCAGCAGCTTGGAGGCAGGGTCCTCTGGAAACACCATATATTTT.

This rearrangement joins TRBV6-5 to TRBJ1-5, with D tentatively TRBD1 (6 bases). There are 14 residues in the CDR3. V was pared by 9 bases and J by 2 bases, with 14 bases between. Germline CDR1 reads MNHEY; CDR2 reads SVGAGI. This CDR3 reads CASKTRQGNQPQHF. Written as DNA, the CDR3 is TGTGCCAGTAAGACGAGACAGGGCAATCAGCCCCAGCATTTT.

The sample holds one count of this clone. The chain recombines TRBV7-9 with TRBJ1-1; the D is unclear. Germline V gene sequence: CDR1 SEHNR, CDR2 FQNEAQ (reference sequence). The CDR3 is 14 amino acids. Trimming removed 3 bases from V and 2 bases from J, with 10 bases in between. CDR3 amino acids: CASSFSGFNTEAFF. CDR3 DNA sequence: TGTGCCAGCAGCTTTAGTGGATTCAACACTGAAGCTTTCTTT.